This T cell receptor beta chain originates from a study of response to subunit inactivated influenza vaccine (dated by TCRdb to 2017 to 2018). As for the study more broadly: Deep quantitative profiling of the T cell receptor repertoire was used in the study to follow responses to a trivalent subunit inactivated influenza vaccine.

From the germline V gene (reference sequence), CDR1 is SEHNR and CDR2 is FQNEAQ. The germline V end is reduced by 4 bases and the J end by 4 bases; junction bases left unmatched: 12. Its CDR3 holds 17 amino acids, cysteine through phenylalanine. Of all the DNA, just the CDR3 is kept, 51 bases in frame from base 1. About this clonotype itself: Its antigen is currently not known. The input lacks base qualities; no much larger clone sits a single base away.

The library was obtained by RT-PCR. The reads were generated on an Illumina HiSeq 2500. TCRdb reran the public reads through fastp at Q25 and MiXCR, keeping productive beta chains. Merged by CDR3 protein, the rows form single entries marked with the most common genes and DNA. The sample has some 640,000 distinct CDR3 sequences on record, 11% to 15% of them singletons. The ten largest account for 5.5% to 8% of the sample. Summary of the overall study and its limitations: The authors suggested that each seasonal influenza vaccination may recruit only a limited number of new T cells.

This clonotype was obtained from a man aged 45 to 65 who received an inactivated influenza vaccine. Donor details come from another sample of the same person, matched by shared clones. The source material was PBMCs from blood, sampled roughly 2 weeks before vaccination. The chain links TRBV7-9 with TRBJ2-7, with 11 middle bases fitting TRBD2. CDR3 protein: CASSSLAGDSPRYEQYF. The nucleotide sequence reads as follows: TGTGCCAGCAGCTCACTAGCGGGAGATTCCCCGAGGTACGAGCAGTACTTC.